In this sample, the clone carrying this T cell receptor (beta chain) turned up many times. Its antigen remains unidentified. This specimen comes from a study of T cells in Graves' hyperthyroidism and ophthalmopathy. Amplified regions were TCR beta CDR3 sequences from RNA transcripts. HTBI primers were employed in a first-round RT-PCR of the TCR CDR3. MiXCR, applied by TCRdb to the multiplex PCR reads, yields one record per CDR3 protein. The sample holds 600,000 to 700,000 distinct CDR3 sequences, about 15% seen once. Study results and caveats: Model output signaled ophthalmopathy a median roughly 6.1 months ahead of onset. Most clonotypes expanded in thyroid above 0.001 were likewise present in blood.

The V gene lost 1 base and the J gene lost 6 bases, with 4 bases spanning the gap. This CDR3 has 12 residues. In germline, CDR1 is LNHDA, CDR2 SQIVND (reference sequence). The chain combines TRBV19 with TRBJ1-5; D is ambiguous. The specimen sequenced was blood. The source of this sequence is a woman in her forties with Graves' ophthalmopathy. CDR3 sequence: CASSIGIQPQHF. In DNA form, the CDR3 reads TGTGCCAGTAGTATAGGCATTCAGCCCCAGCATTTT. Supplemented by reference TRBV19 and TRBJ1-5, the full variable domain reads DGGITQSPKYLFRKEGQNVTLSCEQNLNHDAMYWYRQDPGQGLRLIYYSQIVNDFQKGDIAEGYSVSREKKESFPLTVTSAQKNPTAFYLCASSIGIQPQHFGDGTRLSIL.